This record looks at one TCR beta chain sequence and its context. Its antigen is unidentified. This entry comes from a study of cytomegalovirus exposure and HLA in healthy donors. Across the whole study: Clustering assigned 81% of the approximately 390 genotyped donors to the Caucasian-associated ancestry cluster.

The study, taken as a whole, reports: A few of the chains that were CMV-associated were confirmed in vitro to be specific for CMV antigens. Overall, roughly 150 TCR beta chains were annotated as cytomegalovirus-associated.

All the people who gave samples were healthy bone marrow donors. PCR was performed using 60 Vbeta and 13 Jbeta primers. Assay used: immunoSEQ multiplex PCR; TCRdb lists only in-frame clones, some missing. The sample shows more than 80,000 clones, around nine tenths of them seen only once. This CDR3 comprises 17 residues. Germline lookup yields CDR1 SGHVS and CDR2 FNYEAQ. V dropped 1 base and J dropped 3; count of bases not matched to a gene: 9. The sequencing sample was made of PBMCs. The chain employs TRBV7-6 and TRBJ2-7; 10 bases agree with TRBD1. The TCR was taken from a man aged 25-45 years in good health and CMV-seropositive. The CDR3 nucleotides read TGTGCCAGCAGCTTAGATATATCAGGACAGGGGGTCTACGAGCAGTACTTC. Translating it yields CASSLDISGQGVYEQYF.